The T cell receptor (beta chain) under discussion was sequenced for a study of molecular identifiers for immune sequencing clone quantification. TCRdb analysed the PCR reads with MiXCR anew, one entry per CDR3 protein. The data show approximately 60,000 distinct CDR3 sequences, 15% to 20% seen once. Using a CD8+CD4-CCR7+CD45RA+ phenotype, naive CD8 T cells were sorted. This clonotype was seen more than once but under ten times. Material: naive CD8+ T cells from blood, with Jurkat cell RNA spiked in. Subset noted: FACS-sorted CD8+CD4-CCR7+CD45RA+ naive T cells. This receptor was obtained from a human donor in good health. Some libraries in this study had Jurkat cell RNA spiked in.

The DNA for the CDR3 is TGTGCCAGCAGCCAAGATCGCGTAGTAGGGACTGAAGCTTTCTTT. Amino acids: CASSQDRVVGTEAFF. The rearrangement joins TRBV4-2 to TRBJ1-1, with D unclear. Germline V gives CDR1 LGHNA, CDR2 YNFKEQ. The CDR3 is 15 residues long. Trimming removed 0 bases at V and 5 bases at J, with 13 bases between.